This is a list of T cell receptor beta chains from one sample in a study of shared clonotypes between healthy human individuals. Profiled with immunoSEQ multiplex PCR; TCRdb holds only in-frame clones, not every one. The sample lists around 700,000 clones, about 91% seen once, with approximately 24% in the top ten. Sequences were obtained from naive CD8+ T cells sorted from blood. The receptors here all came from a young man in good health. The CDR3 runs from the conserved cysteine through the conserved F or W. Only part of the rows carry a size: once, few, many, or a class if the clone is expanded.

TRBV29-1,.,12,CSVSQDSYEQYF
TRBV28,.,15,CASNPFSGLSYEQYF
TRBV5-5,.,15,CASRGERGREETQYF
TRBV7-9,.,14,CASSLTREMSEQFF
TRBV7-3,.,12,CASSPIAGELFF
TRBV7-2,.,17,CASSEAIRGGGNQPQHF
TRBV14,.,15,CASSQDKDMNTEAFF
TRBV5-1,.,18,CASSPGTSLSGGYGELFF
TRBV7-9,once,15,CASSSPASGALEAFF
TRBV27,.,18,CASSLGTSGILSTDTQYF
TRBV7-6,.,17,CASSLVSRIKGSYEQYF
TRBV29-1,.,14,CSVEDQGLLNEQFF
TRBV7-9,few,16,CASSSKLAGRNNEQFF
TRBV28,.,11,CASSLGDWQFF
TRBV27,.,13,CASSLAEPYEQYF
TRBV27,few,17,CASSPLGQGTNYYGYTF
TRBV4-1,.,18,CASSQALPSSGSWHEQYF
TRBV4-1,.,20,CASSQRGGGSGASSYNEQFF
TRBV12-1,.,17,CASSLPPPDEEKNIQYF
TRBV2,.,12,CASIPSLEGYTF
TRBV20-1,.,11,CSAYAGDEQFF
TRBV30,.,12,CAWSTGSTEAFF
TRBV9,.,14,CASSVGQGQETQYF
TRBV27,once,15,CASRARDSLQETQYF
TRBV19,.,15,CASSILMTSYNEQFF
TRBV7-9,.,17,CASSNRRGTAMPYEQYF
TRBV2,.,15,CASSEIRGQGARAFF
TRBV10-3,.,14,CAISGQGVTYEQYF
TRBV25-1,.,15,CASSEGQGRTDTQYF
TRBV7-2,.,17,CASSFDGSGMAYNEQFF
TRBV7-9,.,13,CASSGTEHYGYTF
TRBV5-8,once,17,CASSLVGRGLDNEKLFF
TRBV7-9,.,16,CASSLLQGFSYNEQFF
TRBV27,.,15,CASSLSRRGAYEQYF
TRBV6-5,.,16,CASSSPGTGARGGYTF
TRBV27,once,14,CASSLKRAGYEQYF
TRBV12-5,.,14,CASGLGQGLAEQFF
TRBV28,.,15,CASSFFSGSNQPQHF
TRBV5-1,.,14,CASSPDGDYNEQFF
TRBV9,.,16,CASSGPGGSANEKLFF
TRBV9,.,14,CASSGRQGKDIQYF
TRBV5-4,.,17,CASSGSGNGGSAYEQYF
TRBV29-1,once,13,CSAWTGRSYEQYF
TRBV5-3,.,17,CARSLTLREGAVTEAFF
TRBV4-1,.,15,CASSQDPLPYNEQFF
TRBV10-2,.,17,CASSEATGGPNTGELFF
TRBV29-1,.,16,CSGGGWREAVYNEQFF
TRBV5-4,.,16,CARSDPGGGGTGELFF
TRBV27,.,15,CASSLRPFGYYEQFF
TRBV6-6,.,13,CASSYSGGTEAFF